Detailed here is one TCR beta chain. Its antigen is as yet unknown. Data came from immunoSEQ multiplex PCR; TCRdb stores just in-frame clones and leaves some out. Among about 95,000 clones listed, almost 75% were seen once. This record belongs to a study of CD8 T cell repertoires and HIV-1 epitope variants. Across the study: Tested: three Gag epitope families, Nef HW9 and YT9.

The CDR3 totals 14 residues. The germline CDR1 and CDR2 sequences are KGHSH and LQKENI. The V gene end was trimmed by 6 bases and the J gene end by 5 bases; junction bases not matched to a gene: 6. Study outcomes and limitations: No clonotypes responded to the TAALDMSHF plasma variant; roughly 5 recognized KF9, one HW9.

The source material was uncultured baseline CD8+ T cells from peripheral blood mononuclear cells (PBMCs). The chain uses TRBV18 and TRBJ1-4; 7 bases line up with TRBD1. The receptor was derived from a male donor with HIV. The CDR3 sequence is CASSPDRWNEKLFF. CDR3 sequence (DNA): TGTGCCAGCTCCCCGGACAGGTGGAATGAAAAACTGTTTTTT.